This T cell receptor (beta chain) was retrieved from a study of OX40 agonist ivuxolimab in advanced cancers. Study-wide points: Expanded clones tended on average to be more numerous among CD8+ T cells than CD4+.

This clone was seen once. Its antigen remains unknown. TCRdb's table, derived via immunoSEQ multiplex PCR, lists solely in-frame clones and lacks some. The repertoire holds roughly 58,000 clones, with roughly 84% as singletons. Autoimmune disease history or systemic immunosuppression barred patients. This CDR3 spans 15 amino acids. The V end was cut by 1 base, the J end by 6 bases, with 15 bases between. Germline CDR1 is MNHNY and CDR2 is SVGAGI (reference sequence). V usage is TRBV6-6 and J usage is TRBJ1-1; D unresolved. The sample in question was CD4+ or CD8+ T cells sorted from blood, obtained in a trial of the OX40 agonist ivuxolimab. The clonotype originates from an adult with an advanced solid tumor such as melanoma, head and neck, liver or kidney cancer. The CDR3 nucleotides read TGTGCCAGCAGTTACTTGAACGGACTAAGAGCTGAAGCTTTCTTT. Its protein is CASSYLNGLRAEAFF.